The T cell receptor beta chain described here comes from a study of CD8 T cells in ankylosing spondylitis. Findings and limits, study-wide: Among TCR beta sequences, a motif of several highly homologous variants appeared characteristic of ankylosing spondylitis blood.

V shed 1 base, J shed 1 base, and the junction held 8 bases outside the gene matches. Per the germline V gene, CDR1 is DFQATT and CDR2 is SNEGSKA (reference sequence). The CDR3 totals 16 residues. TCRdb used MiXCR to reprocess the 5' RACE reads, holding one entry per CDR3 protein. In the table there are over 600,000 distinct CDR3 sequences, around 19% of which are singletons. This clonotype was seen a handful of times. Its antigen is currently unknown. The sample taken for sequencing was blood, either unsorted or a sorted T cell fraction (not recorded which). The chain links TRBV20-1 to TRBJ1-2; 8 nucleotides align to TRBD1. This clonotype originated in a male donor with ankylosing spondylitis. The CDR3 protein is CSARGGDRGFNYGYTF. The CDR3 DNA follows: TGCAGTGCTAGAGGGGGAGACAGGGGATTTAACTATGGCTACACCTTC.